A single sample gave rise to the 3 T cell receptor beta chains below, sequenced in a study of blood T cell repertoires in COVID-19. Here immunoSEQ multiplex PCR was the method, and the copy in TCRdb shows in-frame clones only, minus some. The repertoire holds fewer than 150,000 clones, with 75% to 90% as singletons. Sequencing was done on a sample of peripheral blood. The receptors shown here come from a woman aged 80 or over with acute or convalescent COVID-19.

This clone appeared a few times. The J gene is TRBJ2-1, the V gene TRBV19, with 7 bases that match TRBD2. The CDR3 runs 15 residues. Germline CDR1 is LNHDA and CDR2 is SQIVND (reference sequence). Unmatched junction bases numbered 8, after V lost 4 bases and J lost 5 bases. The CDR3 DNA sequence: TGTGCCAGTAGTAAGGGACCCGGGACTAACAATGAGCAGTTCTTC. Translating gives CASSKGPGTNNEQFF.

The chain recombines TRBV7-6 with TRBJ2-5, with 15 positions matching TRBD2. V was clipped by 6 bases and J by 0 bases; unmatched bases: 5. The CDR3 loop spans 17 amino acids. Germline V gene sequence: CDR1 SGHVS, CDR2 FNYEAQ. CDR3 nucleotides: TGTGCCAGCAGACGGACTAGCGGGGGGGAACACCAAGAGACCCAGTACTTC. It encodes CASRRTSGGEHQETQYF.

This chain joins TRBV19 and TRBJ2-7; no definite D call. Germline-derived CDR1 and CDR2 are LNHDA and SQIVND (reference sequence). CDR3 length equals 15 residues. Trimming removed 5 bases from V and 3 bases from J, with 17 bases in between. CDR3 bases: TGTGCCAGTAGTCGCGATCCCCAAAGCTTCTACGAGCAGTACTTC. It is translated as CASSRDPQSFYEQYF.